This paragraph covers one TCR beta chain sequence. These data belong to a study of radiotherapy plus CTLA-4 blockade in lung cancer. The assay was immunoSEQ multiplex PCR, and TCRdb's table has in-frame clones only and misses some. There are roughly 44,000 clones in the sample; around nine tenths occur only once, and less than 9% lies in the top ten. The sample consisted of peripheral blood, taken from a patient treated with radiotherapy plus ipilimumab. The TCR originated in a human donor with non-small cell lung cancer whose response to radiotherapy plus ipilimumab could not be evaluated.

The CDR3 loop reads CSVDGRIGTEAFF. CDR3 nucleotide sequence: TGCAGCGTTGATGGGAGGATAGGGACTGAAGCTTTCTTT. The chain is built from TRBV29-1 and TRBJ1-1; no definite D call. Germline loops: CDR1 SQVTM, CDR2 ANQGSEA. The CDR3 extends over 13 amino acids. The germline V and J ends were trimmed by 3 bases and 5 bases, with 13 bases remaining between them. Full variable domain (rest looked up from reference TRBV29-1 and TRBJ1-1): SAVISQKPSRDICQRGTSLTIQCQVDSQVTMMFWYRQQPGQSLTLIATANQGSEATYESGFVIDKFPISRPNLTFSTLTVSNMSPEDSSIYLCSVDGRIGTEAFFGQGTRLTVV.